A selection of T cell receptor beta chains follows, all from one sample in a study of OX40 agonist ivuxolimab in advanced cancers. Sequencing used immunoSEQ multiplex PCR; TCRdb keeps in-frame clones, though not all of them. The table lists roughly 75,000 clones, just over 85% of them singletons. Here the sequenced sample was CD4+ or CD8+ T cells sorted from blood, taken in a trial of the OX40 agonist ivuxolimab. The receptors were sampled from an adult with an advanced solid tumor such as melanoma, head and neck, liver or kidney cancer. Each CDR3 is given with its conserved first and last residue. D genes are given only for firm matches. Not all rows give a size; the values are once, few, many and, for expanded clones, a class.

TGCAGTGGATGGACCGGGATTGCGCAGTTCTTC CSGWTGIAQFF . TRBJ2-1 . TRBV20-1
TGTGCCAGCAGTTTGGGACTAGCGGGAGTAAACGAGCAGTACTTC CASSLGLAGVNEQYF . TRBJ2-7 TRBD2 TRBV27
TGTGCCAGCAGCTTAGCGCCGAGCTCTGGAAACACCATATATTTT CASSLAPSSGNTIYF . TRBJ1-3 . TRBV7-2
TGTGCCAGCAGCTTAAGGACAGGAAGCACAGATACGCAGTATTTT CASSLRTGSTDTQYF . TRBJ2-3 TRBD1 TRBV7-8
TGCGCCAGCAGCTTGAGGGGTCGATCGATCGATGAGCAGTTCTTC CASSLRGRSIDEQFF . TRBJ2-1 . TRBV5-1
TGTGCCAGCAGCGTAGCGGGGGGGCCGACCGGGGAGCTGTTTTTT CASSVAGGPTGELFF . TRBJ2-2 TRBD2 TRBV9
TGTGCCAGCTCACCACCTCTAAGTGTCTACGAGCAGTACTTC CASSPPLSVYEQYF once TRBJ2-7 . TRBV18
TGTGCCAGCAGCGTTACAGGGGGCGGGGTCGCGACCCAGTACTTC CASSVTGGGVATQYF . TRBJ2-5 TRBD1 TRBV7-6
TGTGCCAGCAGCGCGACGGGACAGGGGTATGGCTACACCTTC CASSATGQGYGYTF few TRBJ1-2 TRBD1 TRBV9
TGTGCCAGCAGCTTAAATCAGGGTGGGGATACTGAAGCTTTCTTT CASSLNQGGDTEAFF . TRBJ1-1 . TRBV11-3
TGCAGCGTTTCATCGACAGGGAGGTACATGAACACTGAAGCTTTCTTT CSVSSTGRYMNTEAFF . TRBJ1-1 TRBD1 TRBV29-1
TGTGCCAGCAGTCTAACACAGGGGGTCGGCGAGCAGTACTTC CASSLTQGVGEQYF . TRBJ2-7 TRBD1 TRBV5-4
TGTGCCAGCAGCTTAAAGACTAGCGCAGGACCTTACGAGCAGTACTTC CASSLKTSAGPYEQYF . TRBJ2-7 TRBD2 TRBV7-2
TGTGCCAGCAGCTCGCCCGGACAGGGAACCTTTGGCTACACCTTC CASSSPGQGTFGYTF . TRBJ1-2 TRBD1 TRBV5-4
TGTGCCAGCAGCCAATTGGCGGGGCAGCCCCAGCATTTT CASSQLAGQPQHF . TRBJ1-5 . TRBV5-8
TGTGCCAGCAGCTTGAGATCCCGTAAGCAGTACTTC CASSLRSRKQYF . TRBJ2-7 . TRBV5-4
TGTGCCAGCAGCCACTCGGGGGCAGGGGGCGACAACTATGGCTACACCTTC CASSHSGAGGDNYGYTF . TRBJ1-2 TRBD1 TRBV11-3
TGTGCCAGCAGCTTCGACGGGGGTCGACCCCAGCATTTT CASSFDGGRPQHF . TRBJ1-5 . TRBV7-2
TGTGCCAGTAGTACGGGGATAAGGTATGGCTACACCTTC CASSTGIRYGYTF . TRBJ1-2 . TRBV19
TGTGCCAGCAGCATTCCAAATAGCACAGATACGCAGTATTTT CASSIPNSTDTQYF . TRBJ2-3 . TRBV21-1
TGCGCCAGCAGCTTGGCGAAGGAGCAGTACTTC CASSLAKEQYF . TRBJ2-7 . TRBV5-1
TGTGCTAGTGGTTTGGTACTGGGGACGGGGATAACTAACTATGGCTACACCTTC CASGLVLGTGITNYGYTF . TRBJ1-2 . TRBV12-5
TGTGCCAGCACCGAAGGGACTAGCGGCAATGAGCAGTTCTTC CASTEGTSGNEQFF . TRBJ2-1 TRBD2 TRBV28
TGTGCCAGCAGCCCGGGACAGATTTATGGCTACACCTTC CASSPGQIYGYTF once TRBJ1-2 TRBD1 TRBV7-2
TGTGCCAGCAGCTTGGGGGGGCAGGAATATTCACCCCTCCACTTT CASSLGGQEYSPLHF . TRBJ1-6 . TRBV5-4
TGTGCCAGCAGCTTCGAGAACAGGCTGGACACTGAAGCTTTCTTT CASSFENRLDTEAFF . TRBJ1-1 . TRBV7-8
TGCAGCGATCTTCTCGGTAACACTGAAGCTTTCTTT CSDLLGNTEAFF . TRBJ1-1 . TRBV29-1
TGTGCCAGCTCACCACGTCAGGATGACTATGGCTACACCTTC CASSPRQDDYGYTF . TRBJ1-2 . TRBV18
TGTGCCAGCAGCTCAGCGGGAGTATACAATGAGCAGTTCTTC CASSSAGVYNEQFF . TRBJ2-1 TRBD2 TRBV9
TGCGCCAGCAGCTTGAAGGGTTCCCACGAGCAGTACTTC CASSLKGSHEQYF . TRBJ2-7 . TRBV5-1
TGCAGCGTTGACAAGGGGCCATTAAATGAGCAGTTCTTC CSVDKGPLNEQFF once TRBJ2-1 . TRBV29-1
TGCGCCAGCAGCCAATTATCCGGGACTAGCAACGAGCAGTACTTC CASSQLSGTSNEQYF . TRBJ2-7 TRBD2 TRBV5-1